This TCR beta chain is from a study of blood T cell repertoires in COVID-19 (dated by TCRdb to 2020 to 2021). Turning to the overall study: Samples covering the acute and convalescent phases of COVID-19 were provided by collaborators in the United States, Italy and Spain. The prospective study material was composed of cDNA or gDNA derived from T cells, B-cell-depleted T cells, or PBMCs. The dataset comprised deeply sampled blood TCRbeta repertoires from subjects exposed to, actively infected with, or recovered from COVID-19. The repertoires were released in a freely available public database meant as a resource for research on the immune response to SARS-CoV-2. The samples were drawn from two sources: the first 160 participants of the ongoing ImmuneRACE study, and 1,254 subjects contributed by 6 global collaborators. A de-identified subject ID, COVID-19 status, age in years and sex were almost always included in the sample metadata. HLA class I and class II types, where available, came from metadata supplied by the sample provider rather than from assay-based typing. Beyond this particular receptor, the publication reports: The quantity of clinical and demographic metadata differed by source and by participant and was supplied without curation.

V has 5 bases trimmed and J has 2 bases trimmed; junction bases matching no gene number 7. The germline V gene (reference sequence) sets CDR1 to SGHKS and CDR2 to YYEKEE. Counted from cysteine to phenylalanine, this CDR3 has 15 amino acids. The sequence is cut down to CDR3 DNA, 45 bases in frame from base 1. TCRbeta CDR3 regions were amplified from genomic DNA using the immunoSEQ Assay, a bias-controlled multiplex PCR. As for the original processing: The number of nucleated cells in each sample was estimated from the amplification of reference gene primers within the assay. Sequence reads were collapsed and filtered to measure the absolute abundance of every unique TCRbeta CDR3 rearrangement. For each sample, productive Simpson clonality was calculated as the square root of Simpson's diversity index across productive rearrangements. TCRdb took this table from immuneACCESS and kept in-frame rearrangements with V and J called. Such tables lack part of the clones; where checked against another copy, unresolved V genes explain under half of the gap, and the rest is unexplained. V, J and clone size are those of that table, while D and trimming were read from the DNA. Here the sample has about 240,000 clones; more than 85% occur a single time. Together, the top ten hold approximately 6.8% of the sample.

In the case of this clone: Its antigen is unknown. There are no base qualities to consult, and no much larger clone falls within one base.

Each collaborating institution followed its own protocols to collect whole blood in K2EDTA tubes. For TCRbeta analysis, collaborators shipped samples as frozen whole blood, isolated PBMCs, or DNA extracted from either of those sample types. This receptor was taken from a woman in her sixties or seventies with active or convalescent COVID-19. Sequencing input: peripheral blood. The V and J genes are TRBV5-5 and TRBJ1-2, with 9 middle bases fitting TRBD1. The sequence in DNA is TGTGCCAGCAGACCGGGGACAGGGTCAAACTATGGCTACACCTTC. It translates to CASRPGTGSNYGYTF.